Listed below are T cell receptor beta chains from one sample, sequenced in a study of T-cell memory formation after mild COVID-19. TCRdb called the 5' RACE reads again in MiXCR, with one record for every CDR3 protein. The repertoire holds approximately 440,000 distinct CDR3 sequences, with roughly 20% as singletons. The sequencing input was PBMCs or a T cell subset sorted from them (not recorded which). These receptors were collected from an adult woman who had mild COVID-19 (a few samples of this study predate the infection). Cell type and time point are not known. The CDR3 runs from the conserved cysteine through the conserved F or W. A D gene is named only where the DNA matches it firmly. Clone size, where shown, is once, few, many, or a class for clones that have expanded.

cdr3_nt: TGTGCCATCAGGGACAGCAACAATGAGCAGTTCTTC
cdr3_aa: CAIRDSNNEQFF
clone_size: .
d_call: .
v_call: TRBV10-3
j_call: TRBJ2-1

cdr3_nt: TGTGCCAGCAGCTCATGGCTAACCGGGGAGCTGTTTTTT
cdr3_aa: CASSSWLTGELFF
clone_size: .
d_call: .
v_call: TRBV14
j_call: TRBJ2-2

cdr3_nt: TGTGCCAGCAGCTCAAATGGGATTGGTGGCTACACCTTC
cdr3_aa: CASSSNGIGGYTF
clone_size: .
d_call: .
v_call: TRBV7-3
j_call: TRBJ1-2

cdr3_nt: TGTGCCAGCAGAAATCGGGACAGCCTGGGGGAGACCCAGTACTTC
cdr3_aa: CASRNRDSLGETQYF
clone_size: .
d_call: TRBD1
v_call: TRBV28
j_call: TRBJ2-5

cdr3_nt: TGTGCCACCAGTGGAAGACGACTAGACAATGAGCAGTTCTTC
cdr3_aa: CATSGRRLDNEQFF
clone_size: .
d_call: .
v_call: TRBV24-1
j_call: TRBJ2-1

cdr3_nt: TGTGCCAGCAGTTACCCGCGAGCTAGCGGGAGAATCCTCTTC
cdr3_aa: CASSYPRASGRILF
clone_size: .
d_call: TRBD2
v_call: TRBV6-2/TRBV6-3
j_call: TRBJ2-1

cdr3_nt: TGCGCCAGCACCCTAGCGGGCAATGAGCAGTTCTTC
cdr3_aa: CASTLAGNEQFF
clone_size: .
d_call: TRBD2
v_call: TRBV5-1
j_call: TRBJ2-1

cdr3_nt: TGTGCTACGGGGCGGGCGAACACCGGGGAGCTGTTTTTT
cdr3_aa: CATGRANTGELFF
clone_size: .
d_call: .
v_call: TRBV7-3
j_call: TRBJ2-2

cdr3_nt: TGTGCCAGCAGCCGCCCGGCGCTAGCGGGAGGGGGCCCAGATACGCAGTATTTT
cdr3_aa: CASSRPALAGGGPDTQYF
clone_size: few
d_call: TRBD2
v_call: TRBV7-2
j_call: TRBJ2-3

cdr3_nt: TGTGCCAGCAGTGAAGGGAAGGGCCGGGACACGAAATTATACGAGCAGTACTTC
cdr3_aa: CASSEGKGRDTKLYEQYF
clone_size: .
d_call: .
v_call: TRBV2
j_call: TRBJ2-7

cdr3_nt: TGCAGTGCTAGAGCTAACTATGGCTACACCTTC
cdr3_aa: CSARANYGYTF
clone_size: many
d_call: .
v_call: TRBV20-1
j_call: TRBJ1-2

cdr3_nt: TGCGCCAGCAGCTTGGGTGGACAGAGCCTTGTTGGCTACACCTTC
cdr3_aa: CASSLGGQSLVGYTF
clone_size: many
d_call: .
v_call: TRBV5-1
j_call: TRBJ1-2

cdr3_nt: TGTGCCAGCAGTGAACCTCGCGCCCAACGGCGTAACTACGAGCAGTACTTC
cdr3_aa: CASSEPRAQRRNYEQYF
clone_size: .
d_call: .
v_call: TRBV2
j_call: TRBJ2-7

cdr3_nt: TGTGCCAGCAGTACCCACAGGAGAGGGGTGAAGGATTCACCCCTCCACTTT
cdr3_aa: CASSTHRRGVKDSPLHF
clone_size: .
d_call: .
v_call: TRBV27
j_call: TRBJ1-6

cdr3_nt: TGTGCCAGCAGTTTATCCCTAGGGGTTTTTAATGAGCAGTTCTTC
cdr3_aa: CASSLSLGVFNEQFF
clone_size: few
d_call: .
v_call: TRBV12-3/TRBV12-4
j_call: TRBJ2-1

cdr3_nt: TGCGCCAGCAGCCCGGGACAGGGGATTGAGCAGTTCTTC
cdr3_aa: CASSPGQGIEQFF
clone_size: .
d_call: TRBD1
v_call: TRBV5-1
j_call: TRBJ2-1

cdr3_nt: TGTGCCAGCAGCCAACCCGACAGGGTATCAGGGGAGCTGTTTTTT
cdr3_aa: CASSQPDRVSGELFF
clone_size: .
d_call: TRBD1
v_call: TRBV4-2
j_call: TRBJ2-2

cdr3_nt: TGTGCCAGCTCACCTACAGGTCTTCCCAACTATGGCTACACCTTC
cdr3_aa: CASSPTGLPNYGYTF
clone_size: .
d_call: .
v_call: TRBV18
j_call: TRBJ1-2

cdr3_nt: TGTGCCAGCAGCCTTCGGAGTAGGGAAGCTTTCTTT
cdr3_aa: CASSLRSREAFF
clone_size: .
d_call: .
v_call: TRBV13
j_call: TRBJ1-1

cdr3_nt: TGTGCCAGCAGCTTAGCGCGGACCCATAGCAATCAGCCCCAGCATTTT
cdr3_aa: CASSLARTHSNQPQHF
clone_size: few
d_call: .
v_call: TRBV7-8
j_call: TRBJ1-5

cdr3_nt: TGTGCCAGCAAGGGGCAGGGAGGGAGCAATGAGCAGTTCTTC
cdr3_aa: CASKGQGGSNEQFF
clone_size: .
d_call: TRBD2
v_call: TRBV2
j_call: TRBJ2-1

cdr3_nt: TGCAGTGCTCACAGGGGTGGCACAGATACGCAGTATTTT
cdr3_aa: CSAHRGGTDTQYF
clone_size: .
d_call: TRBD1
v_call: TRBV20-1
j_call: TRBJ2-3

cdr3_nt: TGTGCCAGCAGTCCTACCCCGGGGGGGACCGGGGAGCTGTTTTTT
cdr3_aa: CASSPTPGGTGELFF
clone_size: many
d_call: TRBD2
v_call: TRBV12-3/TRBV12-4
j_call: TRBJ2-2

cdr3_nt: TGCGCCAGCAGTGAGGAGGGGCCGGGCAAGCAGTTCTTC
cdr3_aa: CASSEEGPGKQFF
clone_size: few
d_call: .
v_call: TRBV5-1
j_call: TRBJ2-1

cdr3_nt: TGCGCCAGCAGCCAACGAGGGTTGGGCACCGGGGAGCTGTTTTTT
cdr3_aa: CASSQRGLGTGELFF
clone_size: few
d_call: .
v_call: TRBV4-3
j_call: TRBJ2-2

cdr3_nt: TGTGCCACCGCAATCGGGGGAAAACTGTTTTTT
cdr3_aa: CATAIGGKLFF
clone_size: .
d_call: .
v_call: TRBV15
j_call: TRBJ1-4

cdr3_nt: TGTGCCAGCAGTTACTCGGTGGTTCGGCCGAACACTGAAGCTTTCTTT
cdr3_aa: CASSYSVVRPNTEAFF
clone_size: .
d_call: .
v_call: TRBV6-5
j_call: TRBJ1-1

cdr3_nt: TGTGCCAGCAGCTTGTTCGAGCGGGGGGGCCAGGCGAGTGAAAACATTCAGTACTTC
cdr3_aa: CASSLFERGGQASENIQYF
clone_size: .
d_call: TRBD2
v_call: TRBV5-7
j_call: TRBJ2-4

cdr3_nt: TGTGCCAGCAGTCCTCCGTCGGCGCCCGGGGGTACGCAGTATTTT
cdr3_aa: CASSPPSAPGGTQYF
clone_size: .
d_call: .
v_call: TRBV6-1
j_call: TRBJ2-3

cdr3_nt: TGTGCCAGCAGTCTCGGGGGTAGCGGGGGGTGGGAGACCCAGTACTTC
cdr3_aa: CASSLGGSGGWETQYF
clone_size: .
d_call: TRBD2
v_call: TRBV12-3/TRBV12-4
j_call: TRBJ2-5

cdr3_nt: TGTGCCAGCTTCAAGCGCGGTCAGCCCCAGCATTTT
cdr3_aa: CASFKRGQPQHF
clone_size: once
d_call: .
v_call: TRBV28
j_call: TRBJ1-5

cdr3_nt: TGCGCCAGCAAATCGGCGGGAGGGAGCACAGATACGCAGTATTTT
cdr3_aa: CASKSAGGSTDTQYF
clone_size: .
d_call: TRBD2
v_call: TRBV5-1
j_call: TRBJ2-3

cdr3_nt: TGCGCCAGCAGCTTGGATGTGGCGGGGGGAAGCTCCTACAATGAGCAGTTCTTC
cdr3_aa: CASSLDVAGGSSYNEQFF
clone_size: .
d_call: TRBD2
v_call: TRBV5-1
j_call: TRBJ2-1

cdr3_nt: TGCGCCAGCAGCGGCTCTCCGGGCTCCTACGAGCAGTACTTC
cdr3_aa: CASSGSPGSYEQYF
clone_size: .
d_call: .
v_call: TRBV5-1
j_call: TRBJ2-7

cdr3_nt: TGTGCCAGCAGTCACGGGGGCATCGACTATGGCTACACCTTC
cdr3_aa: CASSHGGIDYGYTF
clone_size: .
d_call: .
v_call: TRBV12-3/TRBV12-4
j_call: TRBJ1-2

cdr3_nt: TGCAGTGCTAGAGATTACAGGGATTCTAGGGATTCAGATACGCAGTATTTT
cdr3_aa: CSARDYRDSRDSDTQYF
clone_size: few
d_call: .
v_call: TRBV20-1
j_call: TRBJ2-3

cdr3_nt: TGCGCCAGCAGCCAAACGCCGGGCCCCGAAGGTGAAAAACTGTTTTTT
cdr3_aa: CASSQTPGPEGEKLFF
clone_size: many
d_call: .
v_call: TRBV4-1
j_call: TRBJ1-4

cdr3_nt: TGTGCCAGCAGCTCCCATGGGACGGTTAATGAAAAACTGTTTTTT
cdr3_aa: CASSSHGTVNEKLFF
clone_size: .
d_call: .
v_call: TRBV11-2
j_call: TRBJ1-4

cdr3_nt: TGCAGTGCTGGATCCCTCGGACTAGACAGGAGCTCCTATAATTCACCCCTCCACTTT
cdr3_aa: CSAGSLGLDRSSYNSPLHF
clone_size: few
d_call: .
v_call: TRBV20-1
j_call: TRBJ1-6

cdr3_nt: TGTGCTAGTGGTTTGTCAGGGGGCGAAGGCACAGATACGCAGTATTTT
cdr3_aa: CASGLSGGEGTDTQYF
clone_size: .
d_call: TRBD1
v_call: TRBV12-5
j_call: TRBJ2-3

cdr3_nt: TGTGCCAGCTCACCCACCGGTGGGGGGCTTAATGAGCAGTTCTTC
cdr3_aa: CASSPTGGGLNEQFF
clone_size: .
d_call: .
v_call: TRBV18
j_call: TRBJ2-1

cdr3_nt: TGTGCCAGCAGCAGCAGGGAGATCAGTGGCGAGCAGTACTTC
cdr3_aa: CASSSREISGEQYF
clone_size: few
d_call: .
v_call: TRBV4-2
j_call: TRBJ2-7

cdr3_nt: TGCAGCGTTGGAACACAGACCTATGGCTACACCTTC
cdr3_aa: CSVGTQTYGYTF
clone_size: few
d_call: .
v_call: TRBV29-1
j_call: TRBJ1-2

cdr3_nt: TGTGCCAGCAGTGACGAGTACTCTGGGGCCAACGTCCTGACTTTC
cdr3_aa: CASSDEYSGANVLTF
clone_size: .
d_call: .
v_call: TRBV2
j_call: TRBJ2-6

cdr3_nt: TGTGCCAGCAGTGTAGACAGGGGAAGGACTGAAGCTTTCTTT
cdr3_aa: CASSVDRGRTEAFF
clone_size: .
d_call: TRBD1
v_call: TRBV6-5
j_call: TRBJ1-1

cdr3_nt: TGTGCCACCAGTGAAAGCCTCGGAGGGCTCGAGACCCAGTACTTC
cdr3_aa: CATSESLGGLETQYF
clone_size: .
d_call: .
v_call: TRBV24-1
j_call: TRBJ2-5

cdr3_nt: TGTGCCAGCAGCCGGATCGGGGGACAGGGAGGATACGAGCAGTACTTC
cdr3_aa: CASSRIGGQGGYEQYF
clone_size: .
d_call: TRBD1
v_call: TRBV5-4
j_call: TRBJ2-7